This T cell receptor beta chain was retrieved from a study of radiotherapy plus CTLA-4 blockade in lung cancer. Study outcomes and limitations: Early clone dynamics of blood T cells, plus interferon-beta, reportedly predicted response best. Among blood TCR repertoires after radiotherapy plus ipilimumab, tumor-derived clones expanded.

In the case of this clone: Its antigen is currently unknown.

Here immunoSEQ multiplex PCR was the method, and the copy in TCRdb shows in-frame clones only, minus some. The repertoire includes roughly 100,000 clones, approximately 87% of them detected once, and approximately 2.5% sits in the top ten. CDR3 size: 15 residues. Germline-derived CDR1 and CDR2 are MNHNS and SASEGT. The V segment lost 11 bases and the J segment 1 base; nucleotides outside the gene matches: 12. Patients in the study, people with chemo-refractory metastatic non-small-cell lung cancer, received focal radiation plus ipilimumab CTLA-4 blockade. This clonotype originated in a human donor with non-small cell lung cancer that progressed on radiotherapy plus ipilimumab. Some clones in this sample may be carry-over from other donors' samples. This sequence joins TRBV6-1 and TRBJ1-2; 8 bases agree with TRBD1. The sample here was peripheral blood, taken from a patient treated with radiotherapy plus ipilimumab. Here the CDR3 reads CAGTRTGSYNYGYTF. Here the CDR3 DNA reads TGTGCCGGGACCAGGACAGGGTCTTATAACTATGGCTACACCTTC.